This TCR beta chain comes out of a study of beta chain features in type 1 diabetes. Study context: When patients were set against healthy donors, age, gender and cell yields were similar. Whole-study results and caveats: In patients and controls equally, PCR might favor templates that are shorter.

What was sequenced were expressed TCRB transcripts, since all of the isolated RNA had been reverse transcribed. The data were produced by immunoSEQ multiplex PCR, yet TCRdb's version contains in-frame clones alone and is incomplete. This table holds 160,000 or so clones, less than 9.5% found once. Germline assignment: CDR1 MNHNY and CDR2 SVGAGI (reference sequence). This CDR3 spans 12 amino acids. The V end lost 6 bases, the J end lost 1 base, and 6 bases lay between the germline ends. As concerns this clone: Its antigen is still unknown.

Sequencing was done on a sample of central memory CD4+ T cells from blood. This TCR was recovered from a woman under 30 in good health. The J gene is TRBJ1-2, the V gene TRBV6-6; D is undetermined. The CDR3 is CASSQVNYGYTF. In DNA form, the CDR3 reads TGTGCCAGCAGCCAGGTTAACTATGGCTACACCTTC.